What follows are 24 T cell receptor beta chains derived from one specimen sequenced in a study of long-term antiretroviral therapy in people with HIV. Version v3.0 of the immunoSEQ assay was performed at survey level. Profiling relied on immunoSEQ multiplex PCR, and the TCRdb table lists in-frame clones only, not all of them. The repertoire has about 23,000 clones, almost 85% of them found once; the top ten carry 5%. The sample here was unsorted PBMCs, taken 0.3 years after starting antiretroviral therapy. All receptors derive from a man between 50 and 59 years old with HIV.

This sequence joins TRBV30 and TRBJ1-2; TRBD1 might be the D (5 bases). CDR1 and CDR2 from the germline V gene are GTSNPN and SVGIG (reference sequence). The CDR3 extends over 12 amino acids. V shed 4 bases and J shed 1 base, with 7 bases lying between them. The chain's CDR3 is CAWTGNNYGYTF. CDR3 coding DNA: TGTGCCTGGACAGGGAATAACTATGGCTACACCTTC.

The chain combines TRBV10-3 with TRBJ2-7; 9 bases line up with TRBD1. The germline V gene encodes CDR1 ENHRY and CDR2 SYGVKD. The J segment lost 2 bases and the V segment lost 4 bases, leaving 0 bases of the junction unmatched. The CDR3 runs to 13 residues. As DNA, the CDR3 is TGTGCCATCAGTGGACAGGGGGCCTACGAGCAGTACTTC. Translated, it gives CAISGQGAYEQYF.

The chain links TRBV6-5 to TRBJ2-3, with a possible D match to TRBD1 (5 bases). This CDR3 region has 16 residues. V gave up 0 bases and J gave up 1 base, with 11 bases separating them. Germline CDR1 reads MNHEY; CDR2 reads SVGAGI. The CDR3 DNA is TGTGCCAGCAGTTACTCAAGGACAACCGGCACAGATACGCAGTATTTT. Its protein is CASSYSRTTGTDTQYF.

This clone occurred a few times. V is TRBV19 and J is TRBJ1-2; possible D gene TRBD1, 5 bases. V was shortened by 1 base and J by 7 bases, with 10 bases between the two germline ends. CDR1 and CDR2 from the germline V gene are LNHDA and SQIVND (reference sequence). The CDR3 spans 13 residues. CDR3 sequence: CASSIGGSGGYTF. The CDR3 DNA reads as TGTGCCAGTAGTATAGGGGGCTCTGGTGGCTACACCTTC.

This sequence joins TRBV15 and TRBJ2-7; 8 bases align to TRBD2. Per germline, CDR1 LNHNV and CDR2 YYDKDF (reference sequence). Trimming cost V 5 bases and J 1 base; bases outside gene matches: 4. The CDR3 extends over 14 amino acids. The CDR3 coding sequence is TGTGCCACCAGCTCGGGGGGGTCTTCCTACGAGCAGTACTTC. It specifies CATSSGGSSYEQYF. The variable domain in full, with the rest retrieved from reference TRBV15 and TRBJ2-7, is DAMVIQNPRYQVTQFGKPVTLSCSQTLNHNVMYWYQQKSSQAPKLLFHYYDKDFNNEADTPDNFQSRRPNTSFCFLDIRSPGLGDTAMYLCATSSGGSSYEQYFGPGTRLTVT.

The chain carries TRBV7-2 and TRBJ2-7; D unresolved. Trimming removed 5 bases at V and 0 bases at J, with 8 bases between. Germline lookup yields CDR1 SGHTA and CDR2 FQGNSA. The CDR3 sequence is 13 residues long. The CDR3 coding sequence is TGTGCCAGCAGCCCTAGGAGCTCCTACGAGCAGTACTTC. The encoded protein is CASSPRSSYEQYF.

This chain joins TRBV7-2 and TRBJ2-5; D not resolved. The CDR3 extends over 16 amino acids. Germline CDR1 and CDR2: SGHTA and FQGNSA. V shed 5 bases and J shed 5 bases, with 21 bases lying between them. CDR3 region: CASSVSQSGLVETQYF. Here the CDR3 DNA reads TGTGCCAGCAGCGTCTCTCAGAGTGGGCTTGTTGAGACCCAGTACTTC.

The chain links TRBV4-1 to TRBJ2-3; no reliable D call. Germline values: CDR1 MGHRA, CDR2 YSYEKL. The CDR3 consists of 17 residues. V lost 1 base to trimming and J lost 1 base, with 15 bases between them. The CDR3 reads CASSQVSLTPRTDTQYF. The CDR3 DNA is TGCGCCAGCAGCCAAGTATCTCTTACTCCGCGCACAGATACGCAGTATTTT.

The chain combines TRBV4-3 with TRBJ2-1, with D perhaps TRBD2 (5 bases). The CDR3 spans 16 residues. V shed 0 bases and J shed 2 bases, with 11 bases lying between them. Germline-derived CDR1 and CDR2 are LGHNA and YSLEER. The CDR3 spells CASSQDLIAPYNEQFF. The CDR3 region has the DNA TGCGCCAGCAGCCAAGATTTGATAGCGCCCTACAATGAGCAGTTCTTC.

The chain carries TRBV4-1 and TRBJ2-7; 7 bases are shared with TRBD2. Losses at the gene ends were 2 bases for V and 7 bases for J; bases not matched to a gene: 14. Germline loops: CDR1 MGHRA, CDR2 YSYEKL. The CDR3 contains 16 residues. The CDR3 DNA reads as TGCGCCAGCAGCCAACCTGGGGAGGGGTTACTTGGGGAGCAGTACTTC. Translation gives CASSQPGEGLLGEQYF.

This clone has just a few counts. The chain recombines TRBV19 with TRBJ1-5, with D tentatively TRBD1 (5 bases). This CDR3 contains 13 residues. Germline values: CDR1 LNHDA, CDR2 SQIVND (reference sequence). Trimming removed 5 bases from V and 7 bases from J, with 12 bases in between. CDR3 sequence (DNA): TGTGCCAGTAGTTATGGTGGGGGACAGCCCCAGCATTTT. Translation gives CASSYGGGQPQHF.

The chain has TRBV6-5 and TRBJ2-7; D may be TRBD1 (6 bases). The CDR3 has 13 amino acids. CDR1 MNHEY and CDR2 SVGAGI come from the germline V gene. V lost 0 bases and J 6 bases, leaving 9 bases between the germline ends. This chain's CDR3 is CASSYSRGSEQYF. The CDR3 nucleotides are TGTGCCAGCAGTTACTCCAGGGGTAGCGAGCAGTACTTC.

V and J are TRBV2 and TRBJ1-1, with D perhaps matching TRBD1 (5 bases). Germline assignment: CDR1 SNHLY and CDR2 FYNNEI. The V gene lost 5 bases and the J gene lost 1 base, with 11 bases spanning the gap. The CDR3 runs to 14 residues. For the CDR3, the DNA is TGTGCCAGCAGTTGGGGTGGGGCGAACACTGAAGCTTTCTTT. As protein: CASSWGGANTEAFF.

The gene calls are TRBV30 and TRBJ1-4; D is unresolved. This CDR3 contains 14 residues. Germline V lookup: CDR1 GTSNPN, CDR2 SVGIG (reference sequence). The ends were cut back, 3 bases at V and 4 bases at J, with 12 bases in the middle. This CDR3 reads CAWSRGGNNEKLFF. As DNA, the CDR3 is TGTGCCTGGAGCCGTGGAGGGAATAATGAAAAACTGTTTTTT.

This clone occurred a few times. CDR3 sequence: CSADSPLHF. The CDR3 nucleotides read TGCAGTGCAGATTCACCCCTCCACTTT. This chain joins TRBV20-1 and TRBJ1-6, with D unresolved. The germline V gene encodes CDR1 DFQATT and CDR2 SNEGSKA (reference sequence). CDR3 length equals 9 residues. The germline V and J ends were trimmed by 6 bases and 8 bases, with 2 bases remaining between them.

This clone is a singleton in its sample. The chain uses TRBV28 and TRBJ2-5, with unresolved D. The germline V and J ends were trimmed by 2 bases and 5 bases, with 9 bases remaining between them. This CDR3 has 13 amino acids. Germline values: CDR1 MDHEN, CDR2 SYDVKM. The CDR3 spells CASSLRSDETQYF. The CDR3 nucleotides read TGTGCCAGCAGTTTAAGGAGCGACGAGACCCAGTACTTC.

The V gene is TRBV7-8, the J gene TRBJ2-5; D may match TRBD1 or TRBD2 (5 bases each). From germline, CDR1 is SGHVS and CDR2 FQNEAQ. The V gene lost 0 bases and the J gene lost 5 bases, with 10 bases spanning the gap. The CDR3 has 14 amino acids. The DNA of the CDR3 is TGTGCCAGCAGCTTAGCGCTCGGGGCGGAGACCCAGTACTTC. Protein: CASSLALGAETQYF.

V and J are TRBV9 and TRBJ2-7; D gene unclear. V was cut by 0 bases and J by 3 bases, with 10 bases left in between. CDR1 is SGDLS and CDR2 is YYNGEE in the germline V gene. The CDR3 has 14 amino acids. The DNA of the CDR3 is TGTGCCAGCAGCGTAGGTCCCGGCGGCTACGAGCAGTACTTC. Its translation: CASSVGPGGYEQYF.

The rearrangement links TRBV4-3 to TRBJ2-7; tentatively, D is TRBD1 (6 bases). Germline CDR1 is LGHNA and CDR2 is YSLEER. The CDR3 is 14 residues long. The V end was cut by 0 bases, the J end by 7 bases, with 13 bases between. CDR3 in amino acids: CASSQEKDSWEQYF. The CDR3 region has the DNA TGCGCCAGCAGCCAAGAAAAGGACAGTTGGGAGCAGTACTTC.

This chain uses TRBV6-5 with TRBJ2-7; D perhaps matches TRBD1 (6 bases). This CDR3 spans 16 amino acids. V gave up 0 bases and J gave up 3 bases, with 15 bases separating them. CDR1 and CDR2 (germline): MNHEY, SVGAGI. Written as DNA, the CDR3 is TGTGCCAGCAGTTACTCGCAGGCTAAGGGGGACTACGAGCAGTACTTC. Amino acid sequence: CASSYSQAKGDYEQYF.

The sample holds one count of this clone. The chain recombines TRBV7-2 with TRBJ2-2; D tentatively reads TRBD1 or TRBD2 (5 bases each). The ends were cut back, 1 base at V and 6 bases at J, with 12 bases in the middle. The V gene's germline CDR1 is SGHTA and CDR2 FQGNSA. CDR3 size: 15 residues. The CDR3 coding sequence is TGTGCCAGCAGCTTAGTTAGTGGGGGTTCCGGGGAGCTGTTTTTT. This gives the protein CASSLVSGGSGELFF. The full variable domain, with the rest looked up from reference TRBV7-2 and TRBJ2-2, is GAGVSQSPSNKVTEKGKDVELRCDPISGHTALYWYRQSLGQGLEFLIYFQGNSAPDKSGLPSDRFSAERTGGSVSTLTIQRTQQEDSAVYLCASSLVSGGSGELFFGEGSRLTVL.

CDR3 region: CASSSKSDEQFF. As DNA, the CDR3 is TGTGCCAGCAGCTCGAAAAGCGATGAGCAGTTCTTC. The rearrangement joins TRBV7-9 to TRBJ2-1; D not resolved. Germline-derived CDR1 and CDR2 are SEHNR and FQNEAQ (reference sequence). This CDR3 contains 12 residues. Deletions cut 4 bases from V and 8 bases from J, with 9 bases between.

This chain connects TRBV2 to TRBJ2-7; a possible D gene is TRBD1 (5 bases). Germline CDR1 reads SNHLY; CDR2 reads FYNNEI. V was pared by 8 bases and J by 9 bases, with 14 bases between. The CDR3 is 11 amino acids. For the CDR3, the DNA is TGTGCCAGCTTTATCTTAGACAGGCAGTACTTC. This codes for CASFILDRQYF.

The chain has TRBV29-1 and TRBJ1-2; perhaps TRBD1 as D (6 bases). V was clipped by 7 bases and J by 4 bases, with 19 bases between them. The CDR3 contains 14 residues. The germline gives CDR1 SQVTM, CDR2 ANQGSEA. The chain's CDR3 is CSATQGPTFYGYTF. In DNA, the CDR3 is TGCAGCGCCACACAGGGTCCCACCTTCTATGGCTACACCTTC.